Described below is a single TCR beta chain sequence and its context. This clone was seen a single time. Its antigen is currently not known. The sample holds no much larger clone one base away, and base qualities are not on file. This sample is drawn from a study of cytomegalovirus exposure and HLA in healthy donors (dated by TCRdb to 2015 to 2018). As for the study more broadly: According to an earlier analysis of 550 to 700 of the donors, about 170 million T cells yielded over 100 million unique TCR beta sequences and approximately 280 Gb of sequence data. About 300 gigabases of sequencing data and approximately 85 million unique TCR sequences were included in an early release covering under 650 HLA-typed donors. Among the approximately 430 genotyped donors, around 81% belonged to the genetic ancestry cluster associated with self-reported Caucasian donors. The study was designed to test whether signatures of past pathogen exposure could be identified by cataloging public T cell receptors. The study used immunosequencing to profile the T cell repertoires of some 600 subjects and linked those repertoires to cytomegalovirus serostatus. A separate validation cohort of approximately 120 different subjects was used in addition to the 666-subject first cohort. To predict cytomegalovirus infection status, the study brought together high-throughput TCR immunosequencing, statistical association of individual TCRs with disease status, and machine learning. A later analysis re-analyzed previously published TCR beta repertoires from 600 to 850 donors and added high-resolution HLA genotyping to study TCR occurrence patterns. In the later analysis, no new phenotypic data were used to find candidate immune exposures; instead, reliance was placed on TCR beta sequences and their occurrence across donors. To decide whether each TCR beta V gene segment behaved as functional or pseudogenic, an earlier analysis of some 600 of the donors relied on high-throughput TCR beta sequencing. Donor age, sex, ethnicity and CMV serostatus were compiled alongside the repertoire data. A later genetic analysis took genome-wide SNP genotypes for about 55% of the 666 donors and used that subset as a discovery cohort. Every discovery cohort repertoire had been produced on one sequencing platform. HLA typing included class I and class II loci at four-digit resolution. The number of donors typed differed by locus, with roughly 629-640 for A, B, C, DRB1 and DQB1, roughly 550 for DQA1, approximately 580 for DPA1, and about 450 for DPB1. About five DR-DQ haplotypes were handled as single units for association and clustering because linkage in the cohort was strong. On average, 235,054 unique TCR beta nucleotide sequences were sequenced per donor among several hundred genotyped donors of the cohort, with roughly 18% of those sequences being non-productive. The study at large found these results: In an earlier analysis of approximately 590 of the donors, most TCR beta V segments were observed in productive rearrangements about 87% or about 30% of the time, broadly matching IMGT annotations. Three of the identified cytomegalovirus-associated TCR beta chains were confirmed in vitro to be specific for cytomegalovirus antigens. In a later analysis, the rate of TCR association differed among HLA loci, with DRB1 alleles having the most associated TCRs and HLA-C alleles having the fewest. The study gave a list of 150 to 200 TCR beta chains associated with cytomegalovirus. A further reported finding was that TCR beta sequences accurately predicted the HLA-A and HLA-B alleles for most subjects in the first cohort. In a later analysis, some 17,000 TCR beta sequences were associated with specific HLA alleles at a false discovery rate of 0.05. Cytomegalovirus status was reported to be diagnosed by the classifier with high specificity and sensitivity in both the original and validation cohorts. According to a later analysis, most CMV-associated TCR beta chains appeared to be HLA-restricted, and the HLA associations seemed to be driven largely by CMV exposure. Compared with equally common non-associated chains, HLA-associated TCR beta chains in a later analysis were more clonally expanded and had lower generation probabilities. A later genetic analysis reported fewer N-insertions in productive TCRs among donors in an Asian-associated ancestry cluster than the roughly 700-donor mean. When HLA alleles, especially DR and DQ, strongly co-occurred, TCR associations were difficult to assign to individual alleles. Correlated functional status among segregating V segments might reflect linkage disequilibrium, but an unknown experimental factor could not be ruled out. The presence/absence analyses assumed that sequencing depth was roughly uniform across donors, and that assumption may not be true. Some IMGT-functional V segments, including TRBV6-2 and TRBV6-3, could not be distinguished by the 87-base-pair reads and were therefore excluded. According to a later analysis, parvovirus B19, influenza, CMV and Epstein-Barr virus appeared linked to several top co-occurrence clusters. An association between a missense DCLRE1C variant and V-gene and J-gene trimming of TCR beta chains was found in a later genetic analysis and replicated in an independent cohort. The earlier analysis of 450 to 700 of the donors excluded some 15 rarely observed V segments, including chromosome 9 orphons, because counts were too low. Because HLA typing was missing for some donors at each locus, association tests included only the typed subset. A cluster of highly shared sequence variants was judged likely to be a technical artifact of the sequencing pipeline. Most TCR sequences were observed very rarely across donors, whereas some public TCRs were present in many individuals. Immune exposure information for the cohort was limited to CMV serostatus. It was suggested by the authors that the approach could potentially be generalized to other disease states and immunological phenotypes. In this cohort, only TCR beta chains were sequenced, and detectable features were limited by the absence of alpha or paired-chain data.

The CDR3 has 15 amino acids, counting the end cysteine and phenylalanine. The sequence is cut down to CDR3 DNA, 45 bases in frame from base 1. V loses 10 bases of germline sequence and J loses 0 bases, and the interval between the two ends is 16 bases. CDR1 SNHLY and CDR2 FYNNEI were looked up in the germline V gene. To prepare the library, the immunoSEQ multiplex PCR assay was applied. The multiplex PCR relied on a mix of 60 forward primers for TCR Vbeta segments and 13 reverse primers for TCR Jbeta segments. The CDR3 region of rearranged TCR beta genes was amplified from genomic DNA by a multiplex PCR assay. On the Illumina HiSeq System, the amplified TCR beta libraries were sequenced as 87-base-pair reads. In the source study's methods: A later analysis tallied 75 million to 95 million unique TCR beta chains across the 600 to 700 repertoires, and about 10 million of those chains were shared by two or more donors. Raw reads were error-corrected and collapsed into unique sequences by a nearest-neighbor algorithm in which closely related sequences were merged to remove PCR and sequencing errors. CDR3 sequences were aligned to IMGT reference sequences to assign V, D and J gene segments. For a sequence to be retained, a match of at least six nucleotides was required to both a V gene segment and a J gene segment. A rearrangement counted as productive if the CDR3 had no stop codons and remained in frame with V and J, and every other rearrangement counted as non-productive. CDR3 was defined according to IMGT convention as the region running from the second conserved V-encoded cysteine to the conserved J-encoded phenylalanine. In an earlier analysis of 550 to 650 of the donors, sequences lacking an unambiguous match to a single V gene segment were excluded. In an earlier analysis of 450 to 700 of the donors, V segments were called functional above 56.7% productive rearrangements and were called segregating when the between-donor standard deviation exceeded 5%. A statistical classification framework was built for diagnosing cytomegalovirus status from the catalog of TCR beta chain sequences. In a later analysis, TCR nucleotide sequences were compared against IMGT/GENE-DB human TR gene sequences so that V and J genes could be assigned. In a later analysis, CDR3 sequences and most-parsimonious VDJ recombination scenarios were assigned using the TCRdist pipeline. In a later analysis, each TCR beta chain was defined by its CDR3 amino acid sequence together with its V-gene family, and reads lacking a unique V-gene family were excluded. To address suspected cross-contamination and a sequencing artifact, a later analysis removed a few hundred highly shared, low-generation-probability nucleotide sequences. In a later analysis, a clonal expansion index for each public chain was calculated from normalized within-repertoire ranks of inferred template counts. In a later analysis, generation probabilities were computed with a VDJ recombination model fitted to out-of-frame rearrangements, and the resulting probabilities were checked against IGoR. A later analysis scored TCR-TCR, TCR-HLA and TCR-CMV co-occurrence with hypergeometric tests, applying a repertoire-size bias correction to TCR pairs. To estimate false discovery rates, a later analysis permuted the HLA or CMV assignments 20 times. In a later analysis, co-occurring TCRs were grouped with DBSCAN, and TCRdist sequence similarity was added when clustering was performed within HLA-allele-positive subsets. Repertoires with fewer than 30,000 or more than 120,000 public chains were left out of co-occurrence clustering, as were a handful of repertoires with anomalous nucleotide sharing. TCRdb limited this immuneACCESS table to in-frame rearrangements with V and J called. A share of clones is missing; checked studies link under half to unresolved V genes, and the rest is unexplained. The DNA was the basis for D and trimming; V, J and clone size are from that table. For this sample there are 200,000 to 250,000 clones; roughly 84% appear just once. 1.2% to 1.5% of the sample goes to the ten largest clones.

In total, 600 or so healthy bone marrow donors made up the cohort. All cohort members were sampled while nominally healthy, although unrecorded immune exposures were likely present. The donor tested CMV seronegative, placing the donor among the 350 or so seronegative members of the cohort. A peripheral blood sample was collected from each donor, and TCR beta sequencing was performed on peripheral blood mononuclear cells. Genomic DNA extraction from the blood cell samples was performed with the Qiagen DNeasy Blood Extraction Kit. The rearrangement combines TRBV2 with TRBJ1-3, and perhaps TRBD1 as D gene, on 6 matching bases. The origin of this receptor is a girl between 10 and 17 years old in good health and CMV-seronegative. Sample: PBMCs. The sequenced DNA is TGTGCCAAGCGTAGGGGGTCATCCTCTGGAAACACCATATATTTT. The encoded protein is CAKRRGSSSGNTIYF.